The next 23 T cell receptor beta chains were all read from a single sample in a study of T cells in Graves' hyperthyroidism and ophthalmopathy. The TCR beta CDR3 regions underwent amplification using RNA transcripts as the source. During a first-round RT-PCR of the TCR CDR3, the HTBI primer set was used. TCRdb re-called the multiplex PCR reads through MiXCR, storing one row per CDR3 protein. The sample carries over 500,000 distinct CDR3 sequences, roughly 18% recorded once. The sample taken for sequencing was blood. Source of these receptors: a woman aged 18-29 years with Graves' ophthalmopathy.

This chain connects TRBV19 to TRBJ2-4; D is unresolved. The CDR3 consists of 13 residues. CDR1 and CDR2 from the germline V gene are LNHDA and SQIVND (reference sequence). V was clipped by 3 bases and J by 4 bases, with 7 bases between them. The CDR3 DNA is TGTGCCAGTAGTATTGGTGCAAAAAACATTCAGTACTTC. Amino acid sequence: CASSIGAKNIQYF.

This clonotype was seen more than once but under ten times. This sequence joins TRBV7-9 and TRBJ2-7; D is perhaps TRBD2 (5 bases). V lost 1 base to trimming and J lost 4 bases, with 17 bases between them. The CDR3 is 16 residues long. The germline V gene encodes CDR1 SEHNR and CDR2 FQNEAQ (reference sequence). CDR3 protein: CASSLVYPSGGYEQYF. CDR3 sequence (DNA): TGTGCCAGCAGCTTAGTTTACCCATCAGGAGGATACGAGCAGTACTTC.

Remarks on this clonotype: A read error is possible here, since a much larger clone lies one base away. The chain uses TRBV7-2 and TRBJ1-2, with 7 bases fitting TRBD1. Germline assignment: CDR1 SGHTA and CDR2 FQGNSA. This CDR3 contains 13 residues. With V trimmed by 5 bases and J by 9 bases, 9 bases remained unmatched. The CDR3 region has the DNA TGTGCCAGCAGCATCGACAGGGAGCTTAGCTACACCTTC. Translated, it gives CASSIDRELSYTF.

There are many counts of this clonotype. CDR3 in amino acids: CASSSDRGNYGYTF. For the CDR3, the DNA is TGTGCCAGCAGTTCGGACAGGGGGAATTATGGCTACACCTTC. The chain links TRBV27 to TRBJ1-2, with TRBD1 matching over 10 bases. Looked up from germline, CDR1 is MNHEY and CDR2 is SMNVEV (reference sequence). This CDR3 region has 14 residues. The V gene end was trimmed by 4 bases and the J gene end by 5 bases; junction bases not matched to a gene: 4.

Only a few counts were recorded for this clonotype. The chain carries TRBV4-3 and TRBJ1-1; a possible D gene is TRBD1 (6 bases). The V end was cut by 2 bases, the J end by 7 bases, with 17 bases between. This CDR3 has 15 residues. Germline assignment: CDR1 LGHNA and CDR2 YSLEER. In nucleotides, the CDR3 is TGCGCCAGCAGCCAACTTCTGGACAGAAGATTTGAAGCTTTCTTT. It specifies CASSQLLDRRFEAFF.

In this sample, this clonotype turned up many times. The rearrangement uses TRBV11-2 and TRBJ1-6; D is unresolved. Germline V CDR1 and CDR2: SGHAT, FQNNGV. The CDR3 is 17 residues long. V was clipped by 6 bases and J by 0 bases, with 15 bases between them. CDR3 amino acids: CASSPQPASSYNSPLHF. The CDR3 bases are TGTGCCAGCAGTCCCCAACCGGCTAGCTCCTATAATTCACCCCTCCACTTT.

Ten or more counts support this clonotype. The chain joins TRBV20-1 to TRBJ2-7, with D tentatively TRBD2 (5 bases). The ends were cut back, 6 bases at V and 0 bases at J, with 15 bases in the middle. CDR3 length: 14 amino acids. The V gene's germline CDR1 is DFQATT and CDR2 SNEGSKA (reference sequence). The CDR3 sequence is CSAERTDVSYEQYF. CDR3 DNA: TGCAGTGCAGAGAGGACTGATGTCTCCTACGAGCAGTACTTC.

This clonotype was picked up many times. The rearrangement uses TRBV28 and TRBJ2-3; D is perhaps TRBD1 (7 bases). CDR1 MDHEN and CDR2 SYDVKM come from the germline V gene. V lost 3 bases, J lost 6 bases, and 19 bases lay in between. The length of the CDR3 is 16 residues. CDR3 sequence: CASSFEEGAGGDTQYF. CDR3 nucleotide sequence: TGTGCCAGCAGTTTTGAGGAAGGGGCAGGGGGGGATACGCAGTATTTT.

The V gene is TRBV2, the J gene TRBJ2-1; TRBD2 is a possible D gene (5 bases). Germline V lookup: CDR1 SNHLY, CDR2 FYNNEI. The V and J ends lost 6 bases and 2 bases respectively, with 8 bases between them. This CDR3 is 13 amino acids long. The CDR3 sequence: CASRDSPYNEQFF. The CDR3 DNA reads as TGTGCCAGCAGGGACTCACCCTACAATGAGCAGTTCTTC.

The J gene is TRBJ2-3, the V gene TRBV12-3 or TRBV12-4; the match to TRBD1 covers 10 bases. The CDR3 has 14 amino acids. V lost 6 bases, J lost 4 bases, and 4 bases stayed unmatched. Here the CDR3 reads CASRGDRGSDTQYF. As DNA, the CDR3 is TGTGCCAGCAGAGGGGACAGGGGATCAGATACGCAGTATTTT.

This clonotype was picked up many times. The chain recombines TRBV6-1 with TRBJ2-7; no firm D call. V was clipped by 3 bases and J by 5 bases, with 5 bases between them. The CDR3 is made up of 11 amino acids. From germline, CDR1 is MNHNS and CDR2 SASEGT. The CDR3 sequence is CASSEADEQYF. The DNA for the CDR3 is TGTGCCAGCAGTGAGGCAGACGAGCAGTACTTC.

This chain uses TRBV6-1 with TRBJ2-1; 7 bases agree with TRBD1. The junction had 5 bases not matched to a gene; V was cut back by 5 bases and J by 4 bases. CDR1 and CDR2 (germline): MNHNS, SASEGT. The CDR3 sequence is 14 residues long. For the CDR3, the DNA is TGTGCCAGCAGTTACAGGGGACCGTACAATGAGCAGTTCTTC. Protein product: CASSYRGPYNEQFF.

This CDR3 reads CASSFGGLAEAFF. CDR3 DNA sequence: TGTGCCAGCAGTTTTGGGGGGCTGGCTGAAGCTTTCTTT. The chain combines TRBV27 with TRBJ1-1, with D maybe TRBD1 (6 bases). CDR1 is MNHEY and CDR2 is SMNVEV in the germline V gene (reference sequence). Trimming cost V 3 bases and J 6 bases, with 11 bases left between them. CDR3 size: 13 residues.

This clonotype came up many times. The chain has TRBV6-1 and TRBJ1-1, with a weak D call TRBD1 (6 bases). This CDR3 region has 15 residues. CDR1 MNHNS and CDR2 SASEGT come from the germline V gene. Deletions cut 2 bases from V and 4 bases from J, with 14 bases between. The CDR3 nucleotides read TGTGCCAGCAGTGAATGGTTTCAAGGGGGCACTGAAGCTTTCTTT. Translating it yields CASSEWFQGGTEAFF.

The rearrangement links TRBV5-6 to TRBJ2-7; a weak D match, TRBD2 (6 bases). Deletions cut 4 bases from V and 6 bases from J, with 23 bases between. Germline V gene data show CDR1 as SGHDT and CDR2 as YYEEEE. The CDR3 runs 16 residues. The CDR3 is CASSPAPVQGGLEQYF. The CDR3 nucleotides read TGTGCCAGCAGCCCCGCCCCCGTGCAGGGAGGACTCGAGCAGTACTTC.

This clonotype was seen only a few times. The gene calls are TRBV12-3 or TRBV12-4 and TRBJ2-4; D assignment may be TRBD1 or TRBD2 (6 bases each). Between the trimmed V and J ends, which lost 2 bases and 1 base, there was a span of 12 bases. This CDR3 spans 16 amino acids. CDR3 loop: CASSLRRDIAKNIQYF. CDR3 DNA: TGTGCCAGCAGTTTAAGGAGGGACATTGCCAAAAACATTCAGTACTTC.

This sequence joins TRBV20-1 and TRBJ1-3; D may be TRBD1 (5 bases). Germline-derived CDR1 and CDR2 are DFQATT and SNEGSKA (reference sequence). V lost 1 base to trimming and J lost 0 bases, with 13 bases between them. The CDR3 is 16 amino acids. The CDR3 coding sequence is TGCAGTGCTAGAGCCGATTCAGGGTTCTCTGGAAACACCATATATTTT. Translating gives CSARADSGFSGNTIYF.

The chain carries TRBV3-1 and TRBJ2-5; tentative D call: TRBD1 (6 bases). The CDR3 loop spans 16 amino acids. V was trimmed by 1 base and J by 1 base, leaving 13 bases between them. Germline CDR1 is LGHDT and CDR2 is YNNKEL (reference sequence). CDR3: CASSQAPGAGQETQYF. CDR3 bases: TGTGCCAGCAGCCAAGCGCCAGGGGCCGGCCAAGAGACCCAGTACTTC.

This clonotype has ten or more counts. V gene TRBV3-1 combines with J gene TRBJ2-7; D could derive from TRBD1 or TRBD2 (6 bases each). V was trimmed by 1 base and J by 4 bases, leaving 17 bases between them. This CDR3 is built from 16 residues. The germline CDR1 and CDR2 sequences are LGHDT and YNNKEL (reference sequence). CDR3 residues: CASSQAGRGLRYEQYF. The CDR3 DNA is TGTGCCAGCAGCCAAGCCGGCCGGGGGCTAAGGTACGAGCAGTACTTC.

This clonotype was counted many times. V is TRBV27 and J is TRBJ2-3, with 9 bases lining up with TRBD2. There are 14 residues in the CDR3. CDR1 and CDR2 (germline): MNHEY, SMNVEV (reference sequence). With 6 bases clipped from V and 5 bases from J, the junction kept 6 bases outside the gene matches. This CDR3 is CASRAGGGQDTQYF. As DNA, the CDR3 is TGTGCCAGCAGGGCGGGGGGGGGTCAAGATACGCAGTATTTT.

This clonotype occurred many times. The V gene is TRBV12-3 or TRBV12-4, the J gene TRBJ2-2; possibly TRBD2 for D (5 bases). V lost 7 bases to trimming and J lost 0 bases, with 12 bases between them. This CDR3 has 15 residues. The CDR3 protein is CASTTDLTNTGELFF. CDR3 bases: TGTGCCAGCACCACGGACTTGACGAACACCGGGGAGCTGTTTTTT.

This clonotype was observed at least ten times. The genes are TRBV6-1 and TRBJ2-1, with 7 nucleotides matching TRBD1. The V segment lost 5 bases and the J segment 9 bases; nucleotides outside the gene matches: 13. The CDR3 consists of 15 residues. In germline, CDR1 is MNHNS, CDR2 SASEGT. CDR3 protein: CASSLPGQPSGEQFF. CDR3 nucleotide sequence: TGTGCCAGCAGTCTGCCGGGACAGCCTTCGGGTGAGCAGTTCTTC.

This clonotype appeared many times. V is TRBV11-2 and J is TRBJ2-2, with TRBD1 matching over 8 bases. This CDR3 contains 17 residues. V dropped 1 base and J dropped 4; count of bases not matched to a gene: 8. In germline, CDR1 is SGHAT, CDR2 FQNNGV. CDR3 nucleotide sequence: TGTGCCAGCAGCTTAGGATCTGGACAGGGTTTCACCGGGGAGCTGTTTTTT. Translation: CASSLGSGQGFTGELFF.